The rows below give T cell receptor beta chains drawn from one sample of a study of blood T cell repertoires in COVID-19. Clones were read by immunoSEQ multiplex PCR, and TCRdb kept only the in-frame ones, dropping some. This table has some 200,000 clones, about four fifths appearing once. Sequencing was carried out using PBMCs or T cells enriched from blood (not recorded which). Source of these receptors: a woman between 45 and 60 years old who had been exposed to COVID-19. Both conserved end residues are part of each CDR3. The D gene is left open where the match is weak.

>TRBD2|TRBJ2-3|17|TRBV2
CATQTDLAGGTTDTQYF
>-|TRBJ2-7|15|TRBV6-2/TRBV6-3
CASSYNPGSSYEQYF
>-|TRBJ2-1|16|TRBV5-1
CASSPRTPQIPNEQFF
>-|TRBJ1-5|15|TRBV19
CASSIDTTSNQPQHF
>TRBD1|TRBJ1-2|15|TRBV6-5
CASSPTGLSNYGYTF
>TRBD2|TRBJ2-2|15|TRBV29-1
CSVRRGGGNTGELFF
>TRBD2|TRBJ2-2|19|TRBV4-2
CASSQGDIFSGGYTGELFF
>-|TRBJ1-1|13|TRBV5-5
CASSLQLLTEAFF
>-|TRBJ2-1|13|TRBV9
CASSVASFNEQFF
>-|TRBJ1-4|15|TRBV25-1
CASSEFGQINEKLFF
>-|TRBJ2-1|13|TRBV5-1
CASSLSKGNEQFF
>TRBD1|TRBJ1-6|16|TRBV7-2
CASSFRGSSYNSPLHF
>TRBD1|TRBJ1-6|14|TRBV11-1
CASSRQGLGSPLHF
>TRBD2|TRBJ2-1|14|TRBV7-9
CASSVTSGGHEQFF
>TRBD2|TRBJ2-3|16|TRBV28
CASSLGLAGYTDTQYF
>-|TRBJ2-3|13|TRBV9
CASSVRGTDTQYF
>-|TRBJ2-5|16|TRBV5-5
CASSLDLRTEKETQYF
>-|TRBJ1-2|12|TRBV5-1
CASSGRRNGYTF
>-|TRBJ2-3|14|TRBV21-1
CASSNGTGSDTQYF
>TRBD1|TRBJ1-2|14|TRBV2
CASSLKDRGSGYTF
>-|TRBJ1-1|18|TRBV7-2
CASSLMTKSGRGFTEAFF